Listed below are T cell receptor beta chains from one sample, sequenced in a study of control samples from healthy donors and cancer patients. Profiling relied on immunoSEQ multiplex PCR, and the TCRdb table lists in-frame clones only, not all of them. The sample yields roughly 170,000 clones, 93% seen once. The specimen sequenced was blood. The receptors originated from a woman aged 55-70 years in good health. Both conserved end residues are part of each CDR3. Fields, in order: D gene, clone size, V gene, J gene, CDR3 DNA, CDR3 protein. A D gene is named only where the DNA matches it firmly. The size of a clone is reported for some rows only, either as once, few or many, or as a class for expanded clones.

TRBD1	-	TRBV6-2/TRBV6-3	TRBJ1-4	TGTGCCAGCAGTTACGCAGTGGGACAGCCTAATGAAAAACTGTTTTTT	CASSYAVGQPNEKLFF
-	-	TRBV3-1/TRBV3-2	TRBJ1-1	TGTGCCAGCAGCCGGTCGGGGGGAAACACTGAAGCTTTCTTT	CASSRSGGNTEAFF
-	-	TRBV5-1	TRBJ1-1	TGCGCCAGCAGCTTGGCGGGGGGCGGGAACACTGAAGCTTTCTTT	CASSLAGGGNTEAFF
-	once	TRBV11-3	TRBJ2-1	TGTGCCAGCAGCTTAGACGCTGCCAATGAGCAGTTCTTC	CASSLDAANEQFF
TRBD1	-	TRBV3-1/TRBV3-2	TRBJ1-6	TGTGCCAGCAGCCAAGAACAGACAGGGGTTTTTCGTTCACCCCTCCACTTT	CASSQEQTGVFRSPLHF
-	-	TRBV29-1	TRBJ1-2	TGCAGCGTTGAAGTCGGACGTACTTCTAACTATGGCTACACCTTC	CSVEVGRTSNYGYTF
-	-	TRBV19	TRBJ2-4	TGTGCCAGTAGCCCCGGAGCAGGGGTGGGCATTCAGTACTTC	CASSPGAGVGIQYF
TRBD1	-	TRBV7-9	TRBJ2-5	TGTGCCAGCAGCTTATGGGACAGACAAGAGACCCAGTACTTC	CASSLWDRQETQYF
TRBD1	-	TRBV6-6	TRBJ2-6	TGTGCCAGCAGTCAAACAGGACAGGGATCCGTATCTGGGGCCAACGTCCTGACTTTC	CASSQTGQGSVSGANVLTF
TRBD2	-	TRBV9	TRBJ2-5	TGTGCCAGCAGCGTAGCTACCGGGCGGGGGGCTTGGGAGACCCAGTACTTC	CASSVATGRGAWETQYF
TRBD1	-	TRBV11-2	TRBJ1-2	TGTGCCAGCAGCTTGACAGGGGTAGGCGGTGGCTACACCTTC	CASSLTGVGGGYTF
TRBD1	-	TRBV5-1	TRBJ1-1	TGCGCCAGCAGCCTCCTAGGGGGCTACAACCCCACTGAAGCTTTCTTT	CASSLLGGYNPTEAFF
-	-	TRBV3-1/TRBV3-2	TRBJ1-4	TGTGCCAGCAGCCAAGATGGCGGGGAGCCATCAACTAATGAAAAACTGTTTTTT	CASSQDGGEPSTNEKLFF
-	-	TRBV2	TRBJ1-5	TGTGCCAGCAATCCCGGGGCGAATCAGCCCCAGCATTTT	CASNPGANQPQHF
TRBD2	-	TRBV29-1	TRBJ2-1	TGCAGCGTCCCCACGGGGGGTAGCGGGGGGGCTTGGGATAACAATGAGCAGTTCTTC	CSVPTGGSGGAWDNNEQFF
TRBD2	once	TRBV12-5	TRBJ2-5	TGTGCTAGTGGTTTGGTAGATAATGGGGGGAGGGCGGAGACCCAGTACTTC	CASGLVDNGGRAETQYF
TRBD1	-	TRBV25-1	TRBJ1-2	TGTGCCAGCAAAAGAGGGACAGGGAACTATGGCTACACCTTC	CASKRGTGNYGYTF
TRBD1	-	TRBV4-3	TRBJ1-4	TGCGCCAGCAGCCAAGAGGGACAGGGTAATGAAAAACTGTTTTTT	CASSQEGQGNEKLFF
-	-	TRBV4-3	TRBJ2-7	TGCGCCAGCAGCCAAGAAAGCTCAGGGACGCGGCCGCAGTACTTC	CASSQESSGTRPQYF
-	-	TRBV4-3	TRBJ2-2	TGCGCCAGCAGCCAAGATCAGAGGACGAACACCGGGGAGCTGTTTTTT	CASSQDQRTNTGELFF
TRBD1	-	TRBV5-1	TRBJ1-4	TGCGCCAGCAGTTACAGGGGCGAGGATGAAAAACTGTTTTTT	CASSYRGEDEKLFF
-	-	TRBV4-3	TRBJ1-1	TGCGCCAGCAGCCAAGGGAATTGGAATACTGAAGCTTTCTTT	CASSQGNWNTEAFF